This passage covers 10 T cell receptor beta chains from one sample sequenced in a study of monozygotic twins with inflammatory bowel disease. Following a re-call of the 5' RACE reads, TCRdb has one entry per CDR3 protein and lacks DNA. Here the sample table reports around 370,000 distinct CDR3 sequences. Sequencing used blood. These receptors were taken from a human donor with ulcerative colitis or Crohn's disease, or a healthy co-twin of an affected twin (not recorded which).

The gene calls are TRBV19 and TRBJ1-4; the D gene TCRdb calls, TRBD1, cannot be checked with no DNA. The CDR3 extends over 14 amino acids. Germline V gene data show CDR1 as LNHDA and CDR2 as SQIVND (reference sequence). The CDR3: CASSIDRGLKKLFF.

The chain uses TRBV4-1 and TRBJ2-3; no DNA is available, so the TRBD1 call from TCRdb remains unchecked. Per germline, CDR1 MGHRA and CDR2 YSYEKL. The CDR3 extends over 17 amino acids. The CDR3 protein is CASSQDGTHSNTDTQYF.

The CDR3 here is CAWSGGTSGRFTGELFF. This chain links TRBV30 with TRBJ2-2; the TCRdb D gene call, TRBD2, has no DNA to confirm it. The CDR3 is 17 residues long. Per the germline V gene, CDR1 is GTSNPN and CDR2 is SVGIG (reference sequence).

The chain recombines TRBV6-1 with TRBJ2-2; TCRdb's D call of TRBD1 is untestable without DNA. This CDR3 is built from 14 residues. Germline CDR1 and CDR2: MNHNS and SASEGT. The CDR3 sequence is CASSEQGNTGELFF.

The chain recombines TRBV7-2 with TRBJ2-7; the TCRdb D gene call, TRBD1, has no DNA to confirm it. The CDR3 extends over 14 amino acids. Germline assignment: CDR1 SGHTA and CDR2 FQGNSA. The CDR3 spells CASSFDRGDDEQYF.

CDR3 residues: CASSLLTGVYLNTEAFF. The chain recombines TRBV5-1 with TRBJ1-1; TCRdb names TRBD1, which stays unverified in the absence of DNA. The CDR3 is made up of 17 amino acids. In germline, CDR1 is SGHRS, CDR2 YFSETQ.

This sequence joins TRBV5-1 and TRBJ2-7; TCRdb's D call of TRBD1 is untestable without DNA. This CDR3 is 14 amino acids long. Germline lookup yields CDR1 SGHRS and CDR2 YFSETQ. The chain's CDR3 is CASSFHETAYEQYF.

The rearrangement links TRBV6-5 to TRBJ2-6; TCRdb selects TRBD2, and the lack of DNA leaves this call unchecked. CDR1 is MNHEY, CDR2 SVGAGI, per germline. The CDR3 totals 18 residues. The CDR3 reads CASSYSIGGADGANVLTF.

The chain combines TRBV6-5 with TRBJ1-1; TCRdb's D call, TRBD1, is unchecked because there is no DNA. Germline V gene data show CDR1 as MNHEY and CDR2 as SVGAGI. The CDR3 covers 15 residues. The CDR3 spells CASSTTTGKNTEAFF.

The CDR3 is CASRPDIYQETQYF. The chain carries TRBV5-1 and TRBJ2-5; TCRdb selects TRBD1, and the lack of DNA leaves this call unchecked. The germline V gene has CDR1 SGHRS and CDR2 YFSETQ. This CDR3 is built from 14 residues.